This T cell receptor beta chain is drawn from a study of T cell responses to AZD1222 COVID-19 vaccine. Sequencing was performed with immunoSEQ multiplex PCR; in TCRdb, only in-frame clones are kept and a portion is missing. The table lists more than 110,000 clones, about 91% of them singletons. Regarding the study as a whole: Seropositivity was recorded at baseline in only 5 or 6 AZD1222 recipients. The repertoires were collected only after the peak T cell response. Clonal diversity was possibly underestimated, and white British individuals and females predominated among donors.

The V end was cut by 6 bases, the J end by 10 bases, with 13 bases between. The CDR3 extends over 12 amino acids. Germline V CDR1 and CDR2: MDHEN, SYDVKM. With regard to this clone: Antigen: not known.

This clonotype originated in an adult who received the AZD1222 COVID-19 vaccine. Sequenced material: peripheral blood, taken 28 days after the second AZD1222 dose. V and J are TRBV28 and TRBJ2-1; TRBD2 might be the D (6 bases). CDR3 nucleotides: TGTGCCAGCAGCCCGCGACTAGGCGAGCAGTTCTTC. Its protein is CASSPRLGEQFF.